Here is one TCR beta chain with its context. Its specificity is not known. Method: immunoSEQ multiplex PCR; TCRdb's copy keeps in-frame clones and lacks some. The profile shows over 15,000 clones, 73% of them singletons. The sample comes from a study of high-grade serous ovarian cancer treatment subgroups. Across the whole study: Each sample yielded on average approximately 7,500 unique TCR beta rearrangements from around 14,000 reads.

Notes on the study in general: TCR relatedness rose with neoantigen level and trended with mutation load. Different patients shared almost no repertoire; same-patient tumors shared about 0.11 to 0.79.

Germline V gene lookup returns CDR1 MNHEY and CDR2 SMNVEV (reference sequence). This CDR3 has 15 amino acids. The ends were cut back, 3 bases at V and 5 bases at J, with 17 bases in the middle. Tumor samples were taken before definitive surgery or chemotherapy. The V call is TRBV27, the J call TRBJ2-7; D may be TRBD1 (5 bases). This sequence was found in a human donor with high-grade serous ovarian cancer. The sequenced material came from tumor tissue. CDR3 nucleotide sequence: TGTGCCAGCAGTTTCACCAGACAGCCCTATAACGAGCAGTACTTC. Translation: CASSFTRQPYNEQYF.